These T cell receptor beta chains were read from a single sample in a study of identical twins. TCRdb analysed the 5' RACE reads with MiXCR anew, one entry per CDR3 protein. Among about 330,000 distinct CDR3 sequences, 12% were seen once, and the ten largest hold roughly 7%. The data were also submitted as part of a second study, on yellow fever vaccine responses in identical twins.

Sequencing was done on a sample of CD8+ T cells sorted from blood. The source is a woman aged 18 to 35 in good health. Both conserved end residues are part of each CDR3. The D gene is left open where the match is weak. Where a row states a size, it is once, few, many or the class of an expanded clone; other rows omit it.

>few|-|TRBJ1-4|14|TRBV2
CASSEPGASEKLFF
TGTGCCAGCAGTGAGCCCGGGGCCTCTGAAAAACTGTTTTTT
>-|-|TRBJ2-7|13|TRBV12-3/TRBV12-4
CASSLAGFYEQYF
TGTGCCAGCAGTTTAGCCGGCTTCTACGAGCAGTACTTC
>-|-|TRBJ2-1|15|TRBV20-1
CSARDIGNSYNEQFF
TGCAGTGCTAGAGATATAGGGAACTCCTACAATGAGCAGTTCTTC
>few|-|TRBJ2-2|14|TRBV2
CASRGSEHTGELFF
TGTGCCAGCAGGGGAAGTGAACACACCGGGGAGCTGTTTTTT
>-|-|TRBJ2-4|13|TRBV11-2
CASSLISGSIQYF
TGTGCCAGCAGCTTAATATCGGGGTCCATTCAGTACTTC
>-|-|TRBJ2-3|13|TRBV10-1
CASSDRGVDTQYF
TGCGCCAGCAGTGATAGGGGGGTAGATACGCAGTATTTT
>many|-|TRBJ2-1|15|TRBV29-1
CSVPNERANYNEQFF
TGCAGCGTTCCGAACGAGCGGGCAAACTACAATGAGCAGTTCTTC
>few|-|TRBJ2-4|15|TRBV25-1
CASSEIGGEGDIQYF
TGTGCCAGCAGTGAAATCGGAGGGGAAGGGGACATTCAGTACTTC
>many|-|TRBJ2-3|14|TRBV5-1
CASSLELGTDTQYF
TGCGCCAGCAGCTTGGAACTCGGCACAGATACGCAGTATTTT
>few|-|TRBJ1-6|19|TRBV4-1
CASSQEGHPHNFGDSPLHF
TGCGCCAGCAGCCAAGAAGGCCACCCACACAACTTCGGCGATTCACCCCTCCACTTT
>many|-|TRBJ1-1|16|TRBV29-1
CSVEAEGTGPNTEAFF
TGCAGCGTTGAAGCTGAGGGTACAGGACCGAACACTGAAGCTTTCTTT
>many|-|TRBJ1-5|14|TRBV12-3/TRBV12-4
CASSSRGSNQPQHF
TGTGCCAGCAGTTCCCGCGGTAGCAATCAGCCCCAGCATTTT
>-|-|TRBJ2-1|17|TRBV3-1
CASSQAGTSVSYNEQFF
TGTGCCAGCAGCCAAGCAGGGACTTCGGTTTCCTACAATGAGCAGTTCTTC
>-|-|TRBJ2-3|14|TRBV29-1
CSVEDHQAEDTQYF
TGCAGCGTTGAGGACCACCAGGCGGAAGATACGCAGTATTTT
>few|TRBD1|TRBJ1-1|14|TRBV5-6
CASTEGQTYTEAFF
TGTGCCAGCACCGAGGGACAGACTTACACTGAAGCTTTCTTT
>-|-|TRBJ2-5|11|TRBV2
CASSASETQYF
TGTGCCAGCAGTGCATCAGAGACCCAGTACTTC
>few|-|TRBJ2-5|15|TRBV4-1
CASSQDSRSWETQYF
TGCGCCAGCAGCCAAGACAGTCGAAGTTGGGAGACCCAGTACTTC
>-|TRBD2|TRBJ2-2|20|TRBV28
CASKIPPGLAGADGTGELFF
TGTGCCAGCAAAATTCCCCCGGGACTAGCGGGAGCGGATGGCACCGGGGAGCTGTTTTTT
>-|TRBD2|TRBJ2-2|17|TRBV12-3/TRBV12-4
CASSHPLAGGHTGELFF
TGTGCCAGCAGTCACCCGCTAGCGGGGGGGCACACCGGGGAGCTGTTTTTT
>few|-|TRBJ2-3|14|TRBV6-5
CASSYSLMGDTQYF
TGTGCCAGCAGTTACTCTCTAATGGGAGATACGCAGTATTTT
>-|TRBD1|TRBJ2-6|19|TRBV28
CASSFATGGPSSGANVLTF
TGTGCCAGCAGTTTCGCCACAGGGGGCCCATCATCTGGGGCCAACGTCCTGACTTTC
>-|TRBD2|TRBJ2-1|22|TRBV6-2/TRBV6-3
CASSYSSWDRLVTLAGLHEQFF
TGTGCCAGCAGTTACTCGAGTTGGGATAGACTAGTGACGCTAGCGGGGCTCCATGAGCAGTTCTTC
>many|-|TRBJ2-5|14|TRBV7-9
CASSADQAQETQYF
TGTGCCAGCAGCGCGGACCAGGCCCAAGAGACCCAGTACTTC
>few|TRBD2|TRBJ2-7|18|TRBV6-5
CASSYPTGLAGGPNEQYF
TGTGCCAGCAGTTACCCAACAGGACTAGCGGGAGGGCCAAACGAGCAGTACTTC
>many|-|TRBJ2-1|12|TRBV24-1
CATGPSYNEQFF
TGTGCCACCGGCCCTTCCTACAATGAGCAGTTCTTC
>few|-|TRBJ2-7|15|TRBV20-1
CSARDATNPPYEQYF
TGCAGTGCTAGAGATGCCACAAATCCACCGTACGAGCAGTACTTC
>many|-|TRBJ2-1|16|TRBV3-1
CASSQELTGPYNEQFF
TGTGCCAGCAGCCAAGAATTAACGGGACCGTACAATGAGCAGTTCTTC
>-|-|TRBJ2-3|13|TRBV6-1
CASSLGWTDTQYF
TGTGCCAGCAGCCTCGGTTGGACAGATACGCAGTATTTT
>many|-|TRBJ1-6|14|TRBV20-1
CSARDGREGSPLHF
TGCAGTGCTAGAGACGGCAGGGAAGGTTCACCCCTCCACTTT
>-|-|TRBJ2-1|16|TRBV9
CASSAMGHSSYNEQFF
TGTGCCAGCAGCGCAATGGGACATAGCTCCTACAATGAGCAGTTCTTC
>-|-|TRBJ2-7|14|TRBV13
CASSPEGQDYEQYF
TGTGCCAGCAGCCCCGAGGGGCAGGACTACGAGCAGTACTTC
>few|-|TRBJ2-1|14|TRBV5-1
CASSLAMEGHEQFF
TGCGCCAGCAGCTTGGCGATGGAGGGGCATGAGCAGTTCTTC
>-|-|TRBJ2-5|17|TRBV7-8
CASSYTFGFRGLETQYF
TGTGCCAGCAGCTACACCTTTGGATTCCGGGGTTTGGAGACCCAGTACTTC
>-|TRBD2|TRBJ2-2|15|TRBV27
CASSLRGAHTGELFF
TGTGCCAGCAGTTTGCGGGGGGCCCACACCGGGGAGCTGTTTTTT
>many|-|TRBJ2-7|13|TRBV5-1
CASSLELVDEQYF
TGCGCCAGCAGCTTGGAACTAGTCGACGAGCAGTACTTC
>few|TRBD2|TRBJ2-3|15|TRBV11-2
CASSLGGTSLDTQYF
TGTGCCAGCAGCTTAGGCGGGACTAGCTTAGATACGCAGTATTTT
>few|-|TRBJ1-4|13|TRBV7-9
CASSLGSATELFF
TGTGCCAGCAGCTTAGGATCGGCGACGGAACTGTTTTTT
>-|TRBD2|TRBJ2-7|18|TRBV27
CASSPTTPGTTLFYEQYF
TGTGCCAGCAGTCCTACGACCCCCGGGACTACCCTATTCTACGAGCAGTACTTC
>few|-|TRBJ2-4|13|TRBV28
CATFQGGHDIQYF
TGTGCCACCTTTCAGGGGGGACATGACATTCAGTACTTC
>many|-|TRBJ1-1|13|TRBV27
CASSLSPTVEAFF
TGTGCCAGCAGTTTATCGCCGACGGTTGAAGCTTTCTTT
>many|-|TRBJ1-1|13|TRBV12-3/TRBV12-4
CASSLTENTEAFF
TGTGCCAGCAGTTTGACAGAGAACACTGAAGCTTTCTTT
>-|TRBD2|TRBJ2-1|16|TRBV5-4
CASSSLAGISTGEQFF
TGTGCCAGCAGTTCTCTAGCGGGGATATCGACGGGAGAGCAGTTCTTC
>few|-|TRBJ1-1|12|TRBV7-9
CASSAGLREAFF
TGTGCCAGCAGCGCGGGGCTACGCGAAGCTTTCTTT
>few|-|TRBJ2-2|13|TRBV5-5
CASSLSSSWELFF
TGTGCCAGCAGCTTGAGTAGTTCCTGGGAGCTGTTTTTT
>-|-|TRBJ1-2|15|TRBV5-1
CASSLSAGEGPGYTF
TGCGCCAGCAGCTTGTCCGCAGGGGAAGGTCCCGGCTACACCTTC
>-|TRBD2|TRBJ2-1|17|TRBV7-9
CASSLGGRDVGIDEQFF
TGTGCCAGCAGCTTAGGAGGGAGGGATGTTGGTATCGATGAGCAGTTCTTC
>-|TRBD2|TRBJ2-5|18|TRBV7-8
CASSPTSGGRGIEETQYF
TGTGCCAGCAGCCCGACGTCGGGCGGGAGAGGGATTGAGGAGACCCAGTACTTC
>few|-|TRBJ2-5|15|TRBV12-3/TRBV12-4
CASSFGSPYQETQYF
TGTGCCAGCAGTTTTGGCAGTCCGTACCAAGAGACCCAGTACTTC